One and the same sample provided the 23 T cell receptor beta chains below, sequenced in a study of blood T cell repertoires in COVID-19. Using immunoSEQ multiplex PCR, the repertoire was profiled, and TCRdb retains in-frame clones only, with some absent. The table lists 84,000 or so clones, around four fifths of them singletons, with 35% to 40% in the top ten. Sequenced input: peripheral blood. These receptors were taken from a man between 60 and 70 years old with COVID-19, enrolled during active disease.

This clone was counted once. V and J are TRBV5-1 and TRBJ2-7; D is possibly TRBD1 (6 bases). CDR1 SGHRS and CDR2 YFSETQ come from the germline V gene. Between the trimmed V and J ends, which lost 4 bases and 4 bases, there was a span of 9 bases. The CDR3 contains 12 residues. The CDR3 spells CASSTQGYEQYF. CDR3 DNA: TGCGCCAGCAGCACACAGGGTTACGAGCAGTACTTC. Using reference TRBV5-1 and TRBJ2-7 for the parts outside the CDR3, the full variable domain is KAGVTQTPRYLIKTRGQQVTLSCSPISGHRSVSWYQQTPGQGLQFLFEYFSETQRNKGNFPGRFSGRQFSNSRSEMNVSTLELGDSALYLCASSTQGYEQYFGPGTRLTVT.

The CDR3 DNA is TGTGCCAGCAGCCACACAGCGGGGGGCGCGTACAATGAGCAGTTCTTC. Translation gives CASSHTAGGAYNEQFF. The V call is TRBV14, the J call TRBJ2-1; 9 bases are shared with TRBD2. This CDR3 contains 16 residues. V was pared by 3 bases and J by 4 bases, with 7 bases of the junction left unmatched. Germline V lookup: CDR1 SGHDN, CDR2 FVKESK.

The rearrangement uses TRBV5-1 and TRBJ1-1; no definite D call. V dropped 2 bases and J dropped 5 bases, with 7 bases sitting between them. Germline V gene lookup returns CDR1 SGHRS and CDR2 YFSETQ. This CDR3 region has 12 residues. The CDR3 region is CASSFVGTEAFF. In DNA form, the CDR3 reads TGCGCCAGCAGCTTCGTCGGTACTGAAGCTTTCTTT. Based on the CDR3 plus reference TRBV5-1 and TRBJ1-1, the full variable domain is KAGVTQTPRYLIKTRGQQVTLSCSPISGHRSVSWYQQTPGQGLQFLFEYFSETQRNKGNFPGRFSGRQFSNSRSEMNVSTLELGDSALYLCASSFVGTEAFFGQGTRLTVV.

The genes are TRBV19 and TRBJ1-1; 8 positions agree with TRBD1. The V and J ends lost 3 bases and 4 bases, in that order; junction bases with no gene match: 10. Per germline, CDR1 LNHDA and CDR2 SQIVND (reference sequence). The CDR3 covers 16 residues. CDR3 residues: CASSIPGQGPGTEAFF. CDR3 nucleotide sequence: TGTGCCAGTAGTATCCCCGGACAGGGTCCGGGCACTGAAGCTTTCTTT.

J is TRBJ1-5 and V is TRBV5-6, with D perhaps TRBD1 (5 bases). The V and J ends lost 4 bases and 2 bases respectively, with 13 bases between them. Germline V gene sequence: CDR1 SGHDT, CDR2 YYEEEE. The CDR3 consists of 15 residues. CDR3 coding DNA: TGTGCCAGCAGCATACGACAGATTGGCAATCAGCCCCAGCATTTT. Protein product: CASSIRQIGNQPQHF.

This chain uses TRBV7-8 with TRBJ2-7; 7 bases line up with TRBD1. The V segment lost 3 bases and the J segment 2 bases; nucleotides outside the gene matches: 7. The V gene's germline CDR1 is SGHVS and CDR2 FQNEAQ. The CDR3 runs 15 residues. In nucleotides, the CDR3 is TGTGCCAGCAGCTTGACAGGGTTTGGAGCCTACGAGCAGTACTTC. This codes for CASSLTGFGAYEQYF.

The chain joins TRBV18 to TRBJ1-1; TRBD1 matches at 10 bases. Germline CDR1 is KGHSH and CDR2 is LQKENI. The CDR3 totals 15 residues. Germline trimming cut 5 bases from V and 3 bases from J; bases unmatched to any gene: 6. CDR3 coding DNA: TGTGCCAGCTCAGCAGGGACAGGGGTTGACACTGAAGCTTTCTTT. Translation gives CASSAGTGVDTEAFF.

This clone came up once. The chain joins TRBV10-3 to TRBJ1-1; 7 nucleotides agree with TRBD1. Germline-derived CDR1 and CDR2 are ENHRY and SYGVKD. This CDR3 is built from 15 residues. Germline trimming cut 7 bases from V and 2 bases from J; bases unmatched to any gene: 10. CDR3 DNA: TGTGCCATCACCCAAAAACAGGGGAGTAACACTGAAGCTTTCTTT. Protein sequence: CAITQKQGSNTEAFF.

The chain couples TRBV21-1 to TRBJ2-1; the DNA was not used to check the table's D call, TRBD2. TRBV21-1 is given as a pseudogene. This CDR3 comprises 12 residues. This CDR3 is CASSKPSDEQFF. DNA of the CDR3: TGTGCCAGCAGCAAGCCGTCGGATGAGCAGTTCTTC.

The chain uses TRBV7-2 and TRBJ1-1; no reliable D call. Between the trimmed V and J ends, which lost 4 bases and 1 base, there was a span of 10 bases. This CDR3 contains 14 residues. Germline V lookup: CDR1 SGHTA, CDR2 FQGNSA. The DNA of the CDR3 is TGTGCCAGCAGCTCCCGGGAGGGGAACACTGAAGCTTTCTTT. Translating gives CASSSREGNTEAFF.

The rearrangement uses TRBV6-2 or TRBV6-3 and TRBJ2-7; the D is unclear. Germline CDR1 and CDR2: MNHEY and SVGEGT. This CDR3 is 11 amino acids long. Trimming pared 4 bases from V and 3 bases from J, leaving 4 bases between. The CDR3 spells CASSFGYEQYF. CDR3 in DNA: TGTGCCAGCAGTTTCGGCTACGAGCAGTACTTC.

J is TRBJ1-3 and V is TRBV5-1; D remains unclear. The CDR3 has 15 amino acids. Germline CDR1 and CDR2: SGHRS and YFSETQ. V gave up 4 bases and J gave up 2 bases, with 13 bases separating them. The CDR3 spells CASSPTAGTGNTIYF. Written as DNA, the CDR3 is TGCGCCAGCAGCCCTACCGCCGGGACTGGAAACACCATATATTTT.

This clone was observed once. V gene TRBV4-1 combines with J gene TRBJ1-1, with D maybe TRBD1 (5 bases). V dropped 1 base and J dropped 4 bases, with 19 bases sitting between them. The CDR3 totals 17 residues. CDR1 is MGHRA, CDR2 YSYEKL, per germline. The CDR3 is CASSQGMAGNMVTEAFF. DNA of the CDR3: TGCGCCAGCAGCCAAGGAATGGCAGGGAATATGGTCACTGAAGCTTTCTTT.

The chain links TRBV5-1 to TRBJ2-1, with D perhaps matching TRBD2 (6 bases). Deletions cut 4 bases from V and 9 bases from J, with 20 bases between. The CDR3 contains 15 residues. Germline V gene lookup returns CDR1 SGHRS and CDR2 YFSETQ. CDR3 protein: CASSREALGQSEQFF. CDR3 nucleotides: TGCGCCAGCAGCAGGGAGGCCCTAGGTCAGTCTGAGCAGTTCTTC.

In its sample, this clone was seen once. This chain joins TRBV25-1 and TRBJ1-1; D is unresolved. Per germline, CDR1 MGHDK and CDR2 SYGVNS. The CDR3 totals 14 residues. The V end was cut by 3 bases, the J end by 1 base, with 9 bases between. The CDR3 sequence is CASSDARGNTEAFF. The CDR3 nucleotides are TGTGCCAGCAGTGATGCCCGGGGGAACACTGAAGCTTTCTTT.

This clone occurred a few times. The chain recombines TRBV5-1 with TRBJ1-6, with D perhaps TRBD1 (6 bases). Germline loops: CDR1 SGHRS, CDR2 YFSETQ. Trimming pared 1 base from V and 5 bases from J, leaving 10 bases between. CDR3 length: 15 amino acids. The CDR3 is CASSLNRANNSPLHF. Written as DNA, the CDR3 is TGCGCCAGCAGCTTGAACAGGGCTAATAATTCACCCCTCCACTTT.

The chain employs TRBV5-1 and TRBJ1-2, with TRBD1 matching 8 bases. The CDR3 is 18 residues long. Germline-derived CDR1 and CDR2 are SGHRS and YFSETQ. After removal of 4 bases from V and 3 bases from J, the junction contained 17 bases not matched to a gene. CDR3 sequence (DNA): TGCGCCAGCAGCCAGGACCGGGACAGGACCCTCACCCACTATGGCTACACCTTC. It encodes CASSQDRDRTLTHYGYTF.

V usage is TRBV5-1 and J usage is TRBJ2-3; 9 bases align to TRBD2. The V gene end was trimmed by 0 bases and the J gene end by 2 bases; junction bases not matched to a gene: 4. The germline gives CDR1 SGHRS, CDR2 YFSETQ. There are 16 residues in the CDR3. CDR3 sequence reads: CASSLGAGGATDTQYF. The CDR3 DNA sequence: TGCGCCAGCAGCTTGGGAGCGGGGGGTGCCACAGATACGCAGTATTTT.

The chain carries TRBV7-9 and TRBJ2-7, with 9 positions matching TRBD2. Losses at the gene ends were 1 base for V and 5 bases for J; bases not matched to a gene: 9. CDR1 is SEHNR and CDR2 is FQNEAQ in the germline V gene (reference sequence). The CDR3 length is 16 residues. The CDR3 DNA is TGTGCCAGCAGCTTAGAGGGACTAGCCGTAAAGGACGAGCAGTACTTC. The encoded protein is CASSLEGLAVKDEQYF.

This clone was detected once. J is TRBJ2-2 and V is TRBV5-1; D perhaps matches TRBD2 (5 bases). The CDR3 runs 15 residues. Between the trimmed V and J ends, which lost 3 bases and 6 bases, there was a span of 15 bases. From germline, CDR1 is SGHRS and CDR2 YFSETQ. CDR3 bases: TGCGCCAGCAGCTCGGATCTAGCAGTCCCCGGGGAGCTGTTTTTT. Residues: CASSSDLAVPGELFF. The complete variable domain, with remaining parts taken from reference TRBV5-1 and TRBJ2-2, reads KAGVTQTPRYLIKTRGQQVTLSCSPISGHRSVSWYQQTPGQGLQFLFEYFSETQRNKGNFPGRFSGRQFSNSRSEMNVSTLELGDSALYLCASSSDLAVPGELFFGEGSRLTVL.

The chain employs TRBV19 and TRBJ2-3, with TRBD2 identical over 10 bases. Trimming took 7 bases from V and 4 from J; bases not matched to a gene: 2. The CDR3 runs to 13 residues. The germline CDR1 and CDR2 sequences are LNHDA and SQIVND (reference sequence). DNA for the CDR3: TGTGCCAGTAACCTAGCGGGAGCAGATACGCAGTATTTT. Translation gives CASNLAGADTQYF.

The genes are TRBV27 and TRBJ2-7, with a possible D match to TRBD2 (6 bases). The CDR3 loop spans 15 amino acids. Germline V lookup: CDR1 MNHEY, CDR2 SMNVEV (reference sequence). Trimming pared 6 bases from V and 2 bases from J, leaving 17 bases between. The CDR3 here is CASSLMGGIPYEQYF. The CDR3 DNA reads TGTGCCAGCAGCCTAATGGGCGGGATCCCCTACGAGCAGTACTTC.

The chain has TRBV6-6 and TRBJ2-2, with 7 bases matching TRBD2. The CDR3 runs to 16 residues. Germline assignment: CDR1 MNHNY and CDR2 SVGAGI (reference sequence). Unmatched junction bases numbered 10, after V lost 4 bases and J lost 5 bases. The CDR3 loop reads CASSSHERAGTGELFF. The CDR3 DNA is TGTGCCAGCAGTTCCCACGAGAGAGCGGGGACCGGGGAGCTGTTTTTT.